Listed below are T cell receptor beta chains from one sample, sequenced in a study of blood T cell repertoires in COVID-19. Sequencing used immunoSEQ multiplex PCR; TCRdb keeps in-frame clones, though not all of them. The table has 300,000 to 350,000 clones, more than 75% seen once; the top ten hold over 6%. Material for sequencing was peripheral blood. These receptors came from a woman between 50 and 59 years old with COVID-19, enrolled during active disease. The CDR3 runs from the conserved cysteine through the conserved F or W. D genes are given only for firm matches. Part of the rows lack a size; the others show once, few, many or a class for expanded clones.

J,D,V,size,CDR3,DNA
TRBJ2-2,TRBD2,TRBV4-1,.,CASSQERAGGRTGELFF,TGCGCCAGCAGCCAAGAACGGGCGGGAGGTCGAACCGGGGAGCTGTTTTTT
TRBJ1-4,TRBD1,TRBV5-1,.,CASSLAYGQGRDLNEKLFF,TGCGCCAGCAGCTTGGCCTACGGACAGGGTAGGGACCTTAATGAAAAACTGTTTTTT
TRBJ1-1,TRBD1,TRBV7-9,few,CASSLGQGRTEAFF,TGTGCCAGCAGTTTGGGACAGGGGAGAACTGAAGCTTTCTTT
TRBJ2-1,.,TRBV4-2,.,CASSQVRGEGLNEQFF,TGTGCCAGCAGCCAAGTGAGGGGTGAGGGACTGAATGAGCAGTTCTTC
TRBJ1-4,TRBD1,TRBV29-1,.,CSGGQGNEKLFF,TGCAGCGGGGGACAGGGGAATGAAAAACTGTTTTTT
TRBJ1-2,.,TRBV30,.,CAWSGPGKANYGYTF,TGTGCCTGGAGTGGCCCCGGGAAGGCTAACTATGGCTACACCTTC
TRBJ1-4,TRBD1,TRBV4-2,.,CASSQERSGQGEEKLFF,TGTGCCAGCAGCCAAGAAAGGTCGGGACAGGGGGAAGAAAAACTGTTTTTT
TRBJ2-1,.,TRBV27,.,CASSLGGLPSNEQFF,TGTGCCAGCAGTTTGGGTGGACTCCCGTCCAATGAGCAGTTCTTC
TRBJ2-5,.,TRBV5-4,.,CASSSQRGTQYF,TGTGCCAGCAGCAGCCAACGGGGGACCCAGTACTTC
TRBJ2-7,.,TRBV20-1,once,CSAPTYEQYF,TGCAGTGCTCCTACCTACGAGCAGTACTTC
TRBJ1-5,.,TRBV27,.,CASSLSAAYSNQPQHF,TGTGCCAGCAGTTTAAGCGCAGCCTATAGCAATCAGCCCCAGCATTTT
TRBJ1-3,.,TRBV12-3/TRBV12-4,.,CASSEQGWDTIYF,TGTGCCAGCAGTGAACAGGGCTGGGACACCATATATTTT
TRBJ2-3,TRBD2,TRBV5-1,once,CASRVNSAGADTQYF,TGCGCCAGCAGAGTGAATTCGGCGGGAGCAGATACGCAGTATTTT